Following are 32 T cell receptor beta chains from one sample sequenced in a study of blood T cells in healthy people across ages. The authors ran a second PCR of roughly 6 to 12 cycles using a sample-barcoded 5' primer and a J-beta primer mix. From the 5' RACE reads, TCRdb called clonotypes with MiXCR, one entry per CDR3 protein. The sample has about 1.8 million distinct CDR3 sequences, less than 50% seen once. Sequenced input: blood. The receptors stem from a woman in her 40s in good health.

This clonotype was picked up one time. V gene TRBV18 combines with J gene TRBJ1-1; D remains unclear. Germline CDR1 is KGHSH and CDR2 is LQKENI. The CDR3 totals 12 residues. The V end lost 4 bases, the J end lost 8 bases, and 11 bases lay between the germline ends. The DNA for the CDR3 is TGTGCCAGCTCACTGAGGGAACAAGAAGCTTTCTTT. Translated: CASSLREQEAFF.

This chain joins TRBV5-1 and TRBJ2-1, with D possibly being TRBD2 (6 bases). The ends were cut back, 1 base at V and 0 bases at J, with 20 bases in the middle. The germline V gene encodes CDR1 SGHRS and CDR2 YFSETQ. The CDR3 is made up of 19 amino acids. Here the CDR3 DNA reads TGCGCCAGCAGCTTGAAGCCGGTGACGGGGGTGAGCTCCTACAATGAGCAGTTCTTC. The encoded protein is CASSLKPVTGVSSYNEQFF.

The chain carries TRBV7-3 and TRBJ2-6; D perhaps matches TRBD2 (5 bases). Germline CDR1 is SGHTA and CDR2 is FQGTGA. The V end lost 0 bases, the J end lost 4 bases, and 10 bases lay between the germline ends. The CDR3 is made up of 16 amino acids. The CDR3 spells CASSLTSGTGANVLTF. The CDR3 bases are TGTGCCAGCAGCTTAACATCGGGAACCGGGGCCAACGTCCTGACTTTC.

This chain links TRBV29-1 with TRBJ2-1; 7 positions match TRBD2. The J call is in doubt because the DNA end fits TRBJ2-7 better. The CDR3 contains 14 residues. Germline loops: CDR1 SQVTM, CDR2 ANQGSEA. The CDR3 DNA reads TGCAGCGTTTCAGCGGGGAATTCCTACAATGAGCAGTACTTC. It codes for CSVSAGNSYNEQYF.

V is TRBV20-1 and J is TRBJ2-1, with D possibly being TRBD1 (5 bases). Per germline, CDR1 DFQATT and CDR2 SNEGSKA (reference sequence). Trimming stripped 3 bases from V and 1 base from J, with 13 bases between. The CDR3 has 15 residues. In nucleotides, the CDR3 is TGCAGTGCTAGGCCGGGCAGGGCTTCCTACAATGAGCAGTTCTTC. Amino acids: CSARPGRASYNEQFF.

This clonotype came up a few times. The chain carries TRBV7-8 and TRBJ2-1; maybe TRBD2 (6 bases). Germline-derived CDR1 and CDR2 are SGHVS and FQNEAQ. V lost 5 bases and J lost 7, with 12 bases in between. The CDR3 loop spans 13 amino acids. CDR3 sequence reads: CASSSYGGNEQFF. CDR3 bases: TGTGCCAGCAGCAGTTACGGGGGAAATGAGCAGTTCTTC.

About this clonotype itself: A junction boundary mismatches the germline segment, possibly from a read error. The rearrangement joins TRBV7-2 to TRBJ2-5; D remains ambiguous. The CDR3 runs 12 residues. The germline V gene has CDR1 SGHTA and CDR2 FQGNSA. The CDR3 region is CASNLIRETQYF. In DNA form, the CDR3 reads TGTGCCAGCAACTTAATCCGAGAGACCCAGTACTTC.

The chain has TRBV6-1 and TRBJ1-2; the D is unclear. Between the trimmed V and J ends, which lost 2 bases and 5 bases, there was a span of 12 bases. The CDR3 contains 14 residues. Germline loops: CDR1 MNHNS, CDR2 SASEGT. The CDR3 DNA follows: TGTGCCAGCAGTGAACCAGTAACGTATTATGGCTACACCTTC. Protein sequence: CASSEPVTYYGYTF.

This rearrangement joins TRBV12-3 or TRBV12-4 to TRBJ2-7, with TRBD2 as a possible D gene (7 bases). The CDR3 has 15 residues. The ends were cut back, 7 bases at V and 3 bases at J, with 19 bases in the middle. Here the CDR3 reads CASTPGGALNYEQYF. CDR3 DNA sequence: TGTGCCAGCACCCCTGGGGGGGCCCTAAACTACGAGCAGTACTTC.

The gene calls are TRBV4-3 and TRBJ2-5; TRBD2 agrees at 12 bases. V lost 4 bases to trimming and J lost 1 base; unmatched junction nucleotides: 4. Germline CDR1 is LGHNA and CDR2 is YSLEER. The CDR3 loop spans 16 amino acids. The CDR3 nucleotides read TGCGCCAGCAGCCCAACGACTAGCGGGGGCCAAGAGACCCAGTACTTC. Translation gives CASSPTTSGGQETQYF.

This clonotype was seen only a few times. In DNA form, the CDR3 reads TGTGCCAGCACCAAAACAGGCGGGGGGGCATCCTCAGGTGGCACAGATACGCAGTATTTT. This sequence encodes CASTKTGGGASSGGTDTQYF. The chain uses TRBV27 and TRBJ2-3; 9 bases match TRBD2. Trimming removed 7 bases from V and 1 base from J; junction bases left unmatched: 21. Germline loops: CDR1 MNHEY, CDR2 SMNVEV (reference sequence). The CDR3 consists of 20 residues.

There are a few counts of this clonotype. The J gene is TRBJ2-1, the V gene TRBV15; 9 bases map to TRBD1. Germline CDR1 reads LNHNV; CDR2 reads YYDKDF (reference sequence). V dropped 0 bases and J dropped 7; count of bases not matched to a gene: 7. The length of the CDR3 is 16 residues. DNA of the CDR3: TGTGCCACCAGCAGAGATTTGGGTGACAGGGGGAATGAGCAGTTCTTC. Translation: CATSRDLGDRGNEQFF.

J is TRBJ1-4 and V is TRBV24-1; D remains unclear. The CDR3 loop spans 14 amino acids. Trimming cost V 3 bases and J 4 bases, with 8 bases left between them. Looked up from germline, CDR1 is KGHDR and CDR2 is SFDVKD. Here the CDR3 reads CATSDRRFNEKLFF. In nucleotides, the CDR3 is TGTGCCACCAGTGATCGGAGGTTTAATGAAAAACTGTTTTTT.

The CDR3 here is CASSPLSSGVLTDTQYF. The CDR3 DNA follows: TGTGCCAGCAGTCCCCTCTCGAGCGGGGTCCTCACAGATACGCAGTATTTT. The V call is TRBV6-1, the J call TRBJ2-3; 7 nucleotides match TRBD2. Germline trimming cut 5 bases from V and 2 bases from J; bases unmatched to any gene: 13. The germline V gene encodes CDR1 MNHNS and CDR2 SASEGT. There are 17 residues in the CDR3.

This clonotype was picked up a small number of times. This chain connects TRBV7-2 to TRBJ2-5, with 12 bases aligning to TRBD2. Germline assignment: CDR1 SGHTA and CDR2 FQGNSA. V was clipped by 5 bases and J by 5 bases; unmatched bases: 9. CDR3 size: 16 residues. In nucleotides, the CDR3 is TGTGCCAGCAGCGAAGGACTAGCGGGGTATTCCGAGACCCAGTACTTC. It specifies CASSEGLAGYSETQYF.

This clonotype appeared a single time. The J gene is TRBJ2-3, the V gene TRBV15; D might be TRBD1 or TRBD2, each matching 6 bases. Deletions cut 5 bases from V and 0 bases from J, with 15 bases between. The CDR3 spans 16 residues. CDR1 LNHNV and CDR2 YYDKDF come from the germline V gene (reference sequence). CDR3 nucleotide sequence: TGTGCCACCAGCGGTAGGGGGGCCGCTAGCACAGATACGCAGTATTTT. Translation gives CATSGRGAASTDTQYF.

The CDR3 nucleotides read TGTGCCAGTAGTACTAGCGACCTCACAGATACGCAGTATTTT. It translates to CASSTSDLTDTQYF. J is TRBJ2-3 and V is TRBV19; weak D call: TRBD2 (6 bases). Deletions cut 4 bases from V and 2 bases from J, with 10 bases between. Germline lookup yields CDR1 LNHDA and CDR2 SQIVND (reference sequence). CDR3 length: 14 residues.

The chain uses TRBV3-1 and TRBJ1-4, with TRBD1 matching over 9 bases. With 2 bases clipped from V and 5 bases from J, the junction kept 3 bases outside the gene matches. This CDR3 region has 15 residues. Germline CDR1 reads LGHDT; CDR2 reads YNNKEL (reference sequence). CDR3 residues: CASSQPGTGNEKLFF. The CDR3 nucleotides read TGTGCCAGCAGCCAACCTGGGACAGGGAATGAAAAACTGTTTTTT.

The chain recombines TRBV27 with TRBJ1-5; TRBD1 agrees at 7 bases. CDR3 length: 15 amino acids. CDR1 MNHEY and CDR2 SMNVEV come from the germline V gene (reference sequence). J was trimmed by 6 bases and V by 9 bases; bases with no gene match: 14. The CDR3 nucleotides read TGTGCCAGAGCAACAGAGGGGGCAACAGGTCAGCCCCAGCATTTT. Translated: CARATEGATGQPQHF.

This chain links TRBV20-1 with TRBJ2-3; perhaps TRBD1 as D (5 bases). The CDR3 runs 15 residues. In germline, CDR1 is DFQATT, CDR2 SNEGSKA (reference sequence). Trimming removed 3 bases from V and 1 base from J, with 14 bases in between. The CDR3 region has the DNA TGCAGTGCTAGTTCCCCAGGGATCGGCACAGATACGCAGTATTTT. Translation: CSASSPGIGTDTQYF.

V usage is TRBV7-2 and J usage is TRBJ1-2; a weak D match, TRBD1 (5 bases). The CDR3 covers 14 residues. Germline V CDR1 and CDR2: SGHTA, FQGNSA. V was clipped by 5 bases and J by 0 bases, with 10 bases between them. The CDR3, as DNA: TGTGCCAGCAGCCCACAGGTCACTAACTATGGCTACACCTTC. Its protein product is CASSPQVTNYGYTF.

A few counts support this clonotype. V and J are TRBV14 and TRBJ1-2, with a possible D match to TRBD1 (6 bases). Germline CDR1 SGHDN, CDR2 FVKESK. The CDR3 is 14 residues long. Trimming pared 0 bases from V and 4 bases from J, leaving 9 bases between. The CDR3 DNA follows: TGTGCCAGCAGCCAAGAACAGGGTCTCTATGGCTACACCTTC. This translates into CASSQEQGLYGYTF.

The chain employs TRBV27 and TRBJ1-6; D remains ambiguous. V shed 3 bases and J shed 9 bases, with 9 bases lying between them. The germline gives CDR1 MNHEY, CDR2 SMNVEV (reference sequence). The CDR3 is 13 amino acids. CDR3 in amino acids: CASSFSRGSPLHF. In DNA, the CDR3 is TGTGCCAGCAGTTTCTCCCGGGGTTCACCCCTCCACTTT.

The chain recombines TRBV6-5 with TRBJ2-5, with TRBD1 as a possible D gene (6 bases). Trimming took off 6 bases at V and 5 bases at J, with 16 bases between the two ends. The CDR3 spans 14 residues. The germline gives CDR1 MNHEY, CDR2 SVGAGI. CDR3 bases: TGTGCCAGCAGGGTGGGGGCTCGGCGGGAGACCCAGTACTTC. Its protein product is CASRVGARRETQYF.

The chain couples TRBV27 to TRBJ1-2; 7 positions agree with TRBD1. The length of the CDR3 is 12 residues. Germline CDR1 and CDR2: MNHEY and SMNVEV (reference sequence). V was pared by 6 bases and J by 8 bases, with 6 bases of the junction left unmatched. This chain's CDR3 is CASSHRGSGYTF. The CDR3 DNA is TGTGCCAGCAGCCACAGGGGTTCGGGCTACACCTTC.

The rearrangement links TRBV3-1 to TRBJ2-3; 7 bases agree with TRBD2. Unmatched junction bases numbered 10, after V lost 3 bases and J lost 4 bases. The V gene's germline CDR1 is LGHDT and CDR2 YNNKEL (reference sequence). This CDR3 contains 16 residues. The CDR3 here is CASSQEAGQIADTQYF. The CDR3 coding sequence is TGTGCCAGCAGCCAGGAAGCGGGGCAGATTGCAGATACGCAGTATTTT.

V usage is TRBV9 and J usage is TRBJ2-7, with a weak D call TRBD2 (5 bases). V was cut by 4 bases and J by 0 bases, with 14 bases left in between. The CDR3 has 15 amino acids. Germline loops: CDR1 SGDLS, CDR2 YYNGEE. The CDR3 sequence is CASSLNPGTSYEQYF. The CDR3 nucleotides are TGTGCCAGCAGCCTAAATCCGGGAACCTCCTACGAGCAGTACTTC.

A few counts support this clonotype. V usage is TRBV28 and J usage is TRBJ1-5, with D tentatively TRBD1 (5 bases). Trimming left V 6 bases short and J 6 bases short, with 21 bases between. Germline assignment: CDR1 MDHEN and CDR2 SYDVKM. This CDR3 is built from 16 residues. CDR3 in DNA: TGTGCCAGCAGCCGTGGAGGGACTGTGGGCCTTCAGCCCCAGCATTTT. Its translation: CASSRGGTVGLQPQHF. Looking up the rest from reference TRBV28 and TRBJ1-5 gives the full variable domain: DVKVTQSSRYLVKRTGEKVFLECVQDMDHENMFWYRQDPGLGLRLIYFSYDVKMKEKGDIPEGYSVSREKKERFSLILESASTNQTSMYLCASSRGGTVGLQPQHFGDGTRLSIL.

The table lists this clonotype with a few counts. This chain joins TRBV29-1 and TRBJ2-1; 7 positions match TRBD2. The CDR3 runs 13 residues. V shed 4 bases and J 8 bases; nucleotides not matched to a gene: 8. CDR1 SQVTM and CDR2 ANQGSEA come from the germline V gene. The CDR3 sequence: CSVAGRGSDEQFF. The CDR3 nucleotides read TGCAGCGTTGCTGGTCGCGGGAGCGATGAGCAGTTCTTC.

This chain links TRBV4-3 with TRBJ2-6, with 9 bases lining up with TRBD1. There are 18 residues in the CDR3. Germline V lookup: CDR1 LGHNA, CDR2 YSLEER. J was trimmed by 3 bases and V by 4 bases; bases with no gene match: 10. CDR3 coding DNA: TGCGCCAGCAGCCTCTCGGGACAGGGAACGCATGGGGCCAACGTCCTGACTTTC. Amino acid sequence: CASSLSGQGTHGANVLTF.

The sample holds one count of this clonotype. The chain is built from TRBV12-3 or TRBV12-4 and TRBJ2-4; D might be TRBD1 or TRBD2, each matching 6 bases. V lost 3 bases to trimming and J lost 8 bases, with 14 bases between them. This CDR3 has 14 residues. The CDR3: CASSLRGVGDIQYF. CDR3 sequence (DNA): TGTGCCAGCAGTTTGAGGGGGGTTGGGGACATTCAGTACTTC.

As DNA, the CDR3 is TGTGCCAGCAGCCGTGATGGGACCCCAACCCGCCTGGGTAAAACTTACAATGAGCAGTTCTTC. It codes for CASSRDGTPTRLGKTYNEQFF. The chain employs TRBV11-1 and TRBJ2-1; D is tentatively TRBD1 or TRBD2 (5 bases each). Per the germline V gene, CDR1 is SGHAT and CDR2 is FQDESV (reference sequence). V lost 5 bases and J 4 bases, leaving 33 bases between the germline ends. CDR3 length equals 21 residues.